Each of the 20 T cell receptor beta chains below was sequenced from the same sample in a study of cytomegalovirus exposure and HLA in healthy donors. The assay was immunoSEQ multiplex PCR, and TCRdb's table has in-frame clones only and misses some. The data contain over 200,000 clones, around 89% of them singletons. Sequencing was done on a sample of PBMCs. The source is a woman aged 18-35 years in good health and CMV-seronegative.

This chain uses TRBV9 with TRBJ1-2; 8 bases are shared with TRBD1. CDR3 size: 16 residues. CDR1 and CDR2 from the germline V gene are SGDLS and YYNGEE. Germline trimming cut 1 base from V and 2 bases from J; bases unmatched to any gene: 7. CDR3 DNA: TGTGCCAGCAGCGTACTCCCGACAGGGGCGAACTATGGCTACACCTTC. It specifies CASSVLPTGANYGYTF.

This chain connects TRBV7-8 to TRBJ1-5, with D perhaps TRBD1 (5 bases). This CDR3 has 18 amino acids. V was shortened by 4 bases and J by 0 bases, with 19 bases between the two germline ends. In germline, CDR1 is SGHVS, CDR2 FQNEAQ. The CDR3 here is CASSSVRGTDLSNQPQHF. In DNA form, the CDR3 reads TGTGCCAGCAGCTCCGTACGCGGGACTGACCTTAGCAATCAGCCCCAGCATTTT.

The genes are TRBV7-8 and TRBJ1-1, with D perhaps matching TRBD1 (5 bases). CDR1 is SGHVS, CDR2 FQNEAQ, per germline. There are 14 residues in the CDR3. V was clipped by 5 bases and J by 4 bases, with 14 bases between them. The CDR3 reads CASSPGGTGTEAFF. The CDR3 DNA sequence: TGTGCCAGCAGCCCGGGAGGGACGGGCACTGAAGCTTTCTTT.

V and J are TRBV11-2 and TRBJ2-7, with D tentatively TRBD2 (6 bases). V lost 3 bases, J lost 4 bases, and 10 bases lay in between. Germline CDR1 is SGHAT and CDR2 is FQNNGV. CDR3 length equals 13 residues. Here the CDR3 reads CASSFGTSYEQYF. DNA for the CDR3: TGTGCCAGCAGCTTCGGGACTTCTTACGAGCAGTACTTC.

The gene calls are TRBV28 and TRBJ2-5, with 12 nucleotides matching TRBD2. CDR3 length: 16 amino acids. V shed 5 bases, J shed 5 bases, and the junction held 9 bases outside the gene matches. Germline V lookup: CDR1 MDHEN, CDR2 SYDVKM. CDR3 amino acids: CASSTTLAGGRETQYF. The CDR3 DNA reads TGTGCCAGCAGTACAACCCTAGCGGGGGGGCGGGAGACCCAGTACTTC. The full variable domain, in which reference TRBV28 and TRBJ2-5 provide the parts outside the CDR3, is DVKVTQSSRYLVKRTGEKVFLECVQDMDHENMFWYRQDPGLGLRLIYFSYDVKMKEKGDIPEGYSVSREKKERFSLILESASTNQTSMYLCASSTTLAGGRETQYFGPGTRLLVL.

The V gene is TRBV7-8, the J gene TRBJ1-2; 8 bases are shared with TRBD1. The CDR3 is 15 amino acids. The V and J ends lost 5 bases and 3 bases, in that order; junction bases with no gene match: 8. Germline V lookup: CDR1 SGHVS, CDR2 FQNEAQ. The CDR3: CASSRGTGADYGYTF. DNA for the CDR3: TGTGCCAGCAGCCGAGGGACAGGAGCAGACTATGGCTACACCTTC. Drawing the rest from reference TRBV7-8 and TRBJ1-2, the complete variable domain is GAGVSQSPRYKVAKRGQDVALRCDPISGHVSLFWYQQALGQGPEFLTYFQNEAQLDKSGLPSDRFFAERPEGSVSTLKIQRTQQEDSAVYLCASSRGTGADYGYTFGSGTRLTVV.

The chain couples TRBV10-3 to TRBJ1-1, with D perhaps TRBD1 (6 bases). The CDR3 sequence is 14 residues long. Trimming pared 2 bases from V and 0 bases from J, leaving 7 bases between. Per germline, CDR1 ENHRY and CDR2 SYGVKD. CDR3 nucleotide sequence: TGTGCCATCAGTGAGACAGGGATGAACACTGAAGCTTTCTTT. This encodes CAISETGMNTEAFF.

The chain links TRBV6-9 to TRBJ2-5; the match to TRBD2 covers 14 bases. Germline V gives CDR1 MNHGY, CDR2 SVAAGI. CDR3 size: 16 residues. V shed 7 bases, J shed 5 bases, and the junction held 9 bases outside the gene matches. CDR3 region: CASNPTSGGAGETQYF. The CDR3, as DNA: TGTGCCAGCAACCCGACTAGCGGGGGGGCCGGGGAGACCCAGTACTTC.

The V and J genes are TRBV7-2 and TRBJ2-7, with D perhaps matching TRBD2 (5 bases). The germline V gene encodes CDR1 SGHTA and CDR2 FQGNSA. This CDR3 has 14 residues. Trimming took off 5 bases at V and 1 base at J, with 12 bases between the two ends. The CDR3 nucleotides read TGTGCCAGCAGCCCACTAGGGAAGTCCTACGAGCAGTACTTC. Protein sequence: CASSPLGKSYEQYF.

CDR3: CASSLAHSGYEQYF. The CDR3 DNA reads TGTGCCAGCAGCTTAGCCCATTCCGGGTACGAGCAGTACTTC. This chain links TRBV7-9 with TRBJ2-7, with no clear D. This CDR3 region has 14 residues. The germline gives CDR1 SEHNR, CDR2 FQNEAQ (reference sequence). Trimming left V 0 bases short and J 4 bases short, with 10 bases between.

The CDR3 coding sequence is TGTGCCAGCAGCCGGGGACAGGGTGGTTCACCCCTCCACTTT. This codes for CASSRGQGGSPLHF. The V gene is TRBV6-5, the J gene TRBJ1-6; TRBD1 aligns across 9 bases. The germline gives CDR1 MNHEY, CDR2 SVGAGI. The J segment lost 9 bases and the V segment lost 6 bases, leaving 6 bases of the junction unmatched. The CDR3 extends over 14 amino acids.

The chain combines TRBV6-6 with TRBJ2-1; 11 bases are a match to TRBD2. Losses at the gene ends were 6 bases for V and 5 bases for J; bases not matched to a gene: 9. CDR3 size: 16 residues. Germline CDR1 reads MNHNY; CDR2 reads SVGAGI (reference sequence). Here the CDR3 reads CASRFTSGGENNEQFF. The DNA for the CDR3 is TGTGCCAGCAGATTTACTAGCGGGGGCGAAAACAATGAGCAGTTCTTC.

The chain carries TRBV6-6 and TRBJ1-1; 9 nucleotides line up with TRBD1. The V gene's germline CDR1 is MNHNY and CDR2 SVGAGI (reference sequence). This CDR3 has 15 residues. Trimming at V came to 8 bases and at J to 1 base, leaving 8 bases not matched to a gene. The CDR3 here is CASQGTGRGNTEAFF. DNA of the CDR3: TGTGCCAGCCAAGGGACAGGGAGGGGGAACACTGAAGCTTTCTTT.

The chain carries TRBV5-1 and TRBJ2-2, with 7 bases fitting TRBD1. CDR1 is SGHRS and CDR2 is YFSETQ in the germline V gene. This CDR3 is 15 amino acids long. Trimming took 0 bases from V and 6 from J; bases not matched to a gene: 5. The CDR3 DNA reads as TGCGCCAGCAGCTTGGTGACAGGGTTCGCCGGGGAGCTGTTTTTT. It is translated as CASSLVTGFAGELFF. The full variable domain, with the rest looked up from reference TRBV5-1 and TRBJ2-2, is KAGVTQTPRYLIKTRGQQVTLSCSPISGHRSVSWYQQTPGQGLQFLFEYFSETQRNKGNFPGRFSGRQFSNSRSEMNVSTLELGDSALYLCASSLVTGFAGELFFGEGSRLTVL.

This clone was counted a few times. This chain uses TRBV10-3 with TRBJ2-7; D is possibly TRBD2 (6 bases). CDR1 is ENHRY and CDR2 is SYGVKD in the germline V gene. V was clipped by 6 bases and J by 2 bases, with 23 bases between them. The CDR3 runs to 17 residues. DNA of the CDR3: TGTGCCATCAGGACCGACTCGGCTAGCGATACCCCCTACGAGCAGTACTTC. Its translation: CAIRTDSASDTPYEQYF.

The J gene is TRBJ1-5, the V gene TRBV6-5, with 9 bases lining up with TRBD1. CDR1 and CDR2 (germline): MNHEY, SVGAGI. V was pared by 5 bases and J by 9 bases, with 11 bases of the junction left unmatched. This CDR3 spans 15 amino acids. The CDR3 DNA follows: TGTGCCAGCAGTCGCTGGACAGGGGACCTTGGGCCCCAGCATTTT. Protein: CASSRWTGDLGPQHF.

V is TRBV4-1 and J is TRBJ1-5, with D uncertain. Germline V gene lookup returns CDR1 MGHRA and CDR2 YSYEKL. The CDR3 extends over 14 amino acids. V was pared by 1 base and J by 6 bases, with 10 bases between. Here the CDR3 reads CASSQVFTRQPQHF. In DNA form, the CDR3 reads TGCGCCAGCAGCCAAGTGTTTACGCGTCAGCCCCAGCATTTT.

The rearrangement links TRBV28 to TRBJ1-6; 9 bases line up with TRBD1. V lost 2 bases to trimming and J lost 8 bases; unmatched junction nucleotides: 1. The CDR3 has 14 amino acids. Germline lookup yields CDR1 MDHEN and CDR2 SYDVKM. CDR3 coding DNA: TGTGCCAGCAGTTTAGGGGACAGGGATTCACCCCTCCACTTT. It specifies CASSLGDRDSPLHF.

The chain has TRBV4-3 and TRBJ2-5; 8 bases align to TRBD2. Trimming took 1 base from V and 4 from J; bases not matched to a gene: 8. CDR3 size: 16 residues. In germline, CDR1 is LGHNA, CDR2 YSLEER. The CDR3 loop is CASSQVGSGSPETQYF. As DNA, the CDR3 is TGCGCCAGCAGCCAAGTCGGGAGCGGGAGTCCAGAGACCCAGTACTTC.

The DNA for the CDR3 is TGTGCCAGCACCACCCCGAGATCGGCTAACTATGGCTACACCTTC. This sequence encodes CASTTPRSANYGYTF. This chain uses TRBV6-5 with TRBJ1-2; D is uncertain. In germline, CDR1 is MNHEY, CDR2 SVGAGI. V lost 7 bases and J lost 0, with 15 bases in between. This CDR3 is built from 15 residues.